This T cell receptor beta chain stems from a study of breast tumors, draining lymph nodes, adjacent tissues. The CDR3 covers 13 residues. CDR1 MNHEY and CDR2 SMNVEV come from the germline V gene (reference sequence). The V end was cut by 2 bases, the J end by 1 base, with 5 bases between. Via MiXCR, TCRdb re-called the multiplex PCR reads, giving one row per CDR3 protein. The sample contains just over 30,000 distinct CDR3 sequences, under 80% of which appear only once. The sequencing sample was made of breast tumor tissue. The source is a female donor with breast cancer. Some clones in this sample may be carry-over from other donors' samples. The chain has TRBV27 and TRBJ2-5; D unresolved. The CDR3 DNA reads as TGTGCCAGCAGTTTAGTAGGCCAAGAGACCCAGTACTTC. The encoded protein is CASSLVGQETQYF.